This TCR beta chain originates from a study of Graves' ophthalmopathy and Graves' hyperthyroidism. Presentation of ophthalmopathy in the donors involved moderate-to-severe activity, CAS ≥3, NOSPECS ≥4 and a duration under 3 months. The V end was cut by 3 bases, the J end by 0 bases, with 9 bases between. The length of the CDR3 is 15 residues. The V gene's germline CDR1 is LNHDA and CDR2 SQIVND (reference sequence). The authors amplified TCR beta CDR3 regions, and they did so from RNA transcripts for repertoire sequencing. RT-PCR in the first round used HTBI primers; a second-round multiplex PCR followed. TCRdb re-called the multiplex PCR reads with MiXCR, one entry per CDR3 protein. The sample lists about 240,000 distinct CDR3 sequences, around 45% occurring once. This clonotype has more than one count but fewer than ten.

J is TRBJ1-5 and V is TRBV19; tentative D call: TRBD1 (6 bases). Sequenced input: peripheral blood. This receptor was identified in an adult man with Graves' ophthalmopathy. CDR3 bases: TGTGCCAGTAGTATCGGACAGAATAGCAATCAGCCCCAGCATTTT. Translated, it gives CASSIGQNSNQPQHF.